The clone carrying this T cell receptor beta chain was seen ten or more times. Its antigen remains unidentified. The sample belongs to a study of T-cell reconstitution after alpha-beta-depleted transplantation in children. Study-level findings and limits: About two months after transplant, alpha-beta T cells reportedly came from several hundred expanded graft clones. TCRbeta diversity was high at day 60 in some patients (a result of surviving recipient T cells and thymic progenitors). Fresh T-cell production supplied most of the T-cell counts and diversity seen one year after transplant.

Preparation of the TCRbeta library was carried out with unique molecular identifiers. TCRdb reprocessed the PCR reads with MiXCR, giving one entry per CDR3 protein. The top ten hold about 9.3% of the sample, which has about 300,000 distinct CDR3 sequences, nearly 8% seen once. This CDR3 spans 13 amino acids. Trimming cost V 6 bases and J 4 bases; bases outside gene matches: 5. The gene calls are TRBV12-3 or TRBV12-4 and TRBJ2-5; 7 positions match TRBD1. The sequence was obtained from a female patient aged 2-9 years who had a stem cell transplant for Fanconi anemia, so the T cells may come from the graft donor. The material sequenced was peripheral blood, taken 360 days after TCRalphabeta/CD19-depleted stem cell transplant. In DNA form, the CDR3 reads TGTGCCAGCAGGCCACAGGGGATAGAGACCCAGTACTTC. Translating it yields CASRPQGIETQYF.